Listed below are T cell receptor beta chains from one sample, sequenced in a study of T cell responses to AZD1222 COVID-19 vaccine. Clones were sequenced by immunoSEQ multiplex PCR, and TCRdb holds only the in-frame ones, with some missing. The table records more than 110,000 clones, 85% to 95% of them present only once. This specimen consisted of peripheral blood, obtained 28 days after the second AZD1222 dose. These receptors came from an adult who received the AZD1222 COVID-19 vaccine. CDR3s include the opening cysteine and the closing phenylalanine or tryptophan. Each record gives: D gene, clone size, J gene, V gene, CDR3 length, CDR3 protein, CDR3 DNA. The D gene is left open where the match is weak. Clone size, where shown, is once, few, many, or a class for clones that have expanded.

d_gene: TRBD1; abundance: NA; j_gene: TRBJ1-1; v_gene: TRBV6-5; len: 14; CDR3aa: CASRIEIGTAEAFF; CDR3nt: TGTGCCAGCAGGATCGAAATCGGGACAGCTGAAGCTTTCTTT
d_gene: NA; abundance: NA; j_gene: TRBJ1-6; v_gene: TRBV9; len: 13; CDR3aa: CASSALDNSPLHF; CDR3nt: TGTGCCAGCAGCGCCCTGGATAATTCACCCCTCCACTTT
d_gene: NA; abundance: NA; j_gene: TRBJ1-6; v_gene: TRBV2; len: 15; CDR3aa: CASSGEESYNSPLHF; CDR3nt: TGTGCCAGCAGTGGGGAGGAATCCTATAATTCACCCCTCCACTTT
d_gene: TRBD1; abundance: once; j_gene: TRBJ1-2; v_gene: TRBV10-3; len: 13; CDR3aa: CAISEDRGDGYTF; CDR3nt: TGTGCCATCAGTGAAGACAGGGGAGATGGCTACACCTTC
d_gene: NA; abundance: NA; j_gene: TRBJ1-5; v_gene: TRBV7-2; len: 16; CDR3aa: CASSLGRGSLGQPQHF; CDR3nt: TGTGCCAGCAGCTTAGGTCGAGGTTCCCTCGGTCAGCCCCAGCATTTT
d_gene: TRBD1; abundance: NA; j_gene: TRBJ1-2; v_gene: TRBV5-4; len: 15; CDR3aa: CASSLVGQGVYGYTF; CDR3nt: TGTGCCAGCAGCTTGGTAGGACAGGGGGTCTATGGCTACACCTTC
d_gene: TRBD1; abundance: NA; j_gene: TRBJ1-5; v_gene: TRBV5-1; len: 15; CDR3aa: CASSPRTGGGQPQHF; CDR3nt: TGCGCCAGCAGCCCACGGACAGGGGGCGGTCAGCCCCAGCATTTT
d_gene: NA; abundance: NA; j_gene: TRBJ1-2; v_gene: TRBV7-2; len: 14; CDR3aa: CASSLEMGRSGYTF; CDR3nt: TGTGCCAGCAGCTTAGAGATGGGGCGGAGTGGCTACACCTTC
d_gene: NA; abundance: once; j_gene: TRBJ2-5; v_gene: TRBV6-1; len: 12; CDR3aa: CASSNIGETQYF; CDR3nt: TGTGCCAGCAGTAACATCGGAGAGACCCAGTACTTC
d_gene: NA; abundance: once; j_gene: TRBJ1-5; v_gene: TRBV2; len: 15; CDR3aa: CASSDLGGFNQPQHF; CDR3nt: TGTGCCAGCAGTGATTTGGGGGGATTCAATCAGCCCCAGCATTTT
d_gene: TRBD1; abundance: NA; j_gene: TRBJ2-7; v_gene: TRBV28; len: 14; CDR3aa: CASTPRTGQYEQYF; CDR3nt: TGTGCCAGCACCCCGCGGACAGGGCAATACGAGCAGTACTTC
d_gene: NA; abundance: NA; j_gene: TRBJ1-4; v_gene: TRBV28; len: 15; CDR3aa: CASSAGGRGNEKLFF; CDR3nt: TGTGCCAGCAGTGCGGGCGGCAGGGGTAATGAAAAACTGTTTTTT
d_gene: NA; abundance: once; j_gene: TRBJ1-5; v_gene: TRBV9; len: 15; CDR3aa: CASSVGGGGNQPQHF; CDR3nt: TGTGCCAGCAGCGTAGGGGGGGGAGGGAATCAGCCCCAGCATTTT
d_gene: NA; abundance: NA; j_gene: TRBJ2-7; v_gene: TRBV20-1; len: 14; CDR3aa: CSASKRQPPWEQYF; CDR3nt: TGCAGTGCTAGTAAGAGACAGCCCCCTTGGGAGCAGTACTTC
d_gene: NA; abundance: NA; j_gene: TRBJ1-2; v_gene: TRBV28; len: 12; CDR3aa: CASSSDSSDYTF; CDR3nt: TGTGCCAGCAGTTCAGACAGTTCCGATTACACCTTC
d_gene: TRBD2; abundance: once; j_gene: TRBJ2-2; v_gene: TRBV7-3; len: 15; CDR3aa: CASSRGGRVTGELFF; CDR3nt: TGTGCCAGCAGCAGGGGAGGGAGGGTCACCGGGGAGCTGTTTTTT
d_gene: NA; abundance: NA; j_gene: TRBJ1-2; v_gene: TRBV30; len: 15; CDR3aa: CAWSPGVVPNYGYTF; CDR3nt: TGTGCCTGGAGTCCCGGTGTCGTTCCGAACTATGGCTACACCTTC
d_gene: NA; abundance: NA; j_gene: TRBJ2-7; v_gene: TRBV9; len: 13; CDR3aa: CASSVAHGYEQYF; CDR3nt: TGTGCCAGCAGCGTAGCTCATGGTTACGAGCAGTACTTC
d_gene: NA; abundance: NA; j_gene: TRBJ2-7; v_gene: TRBV6-5; len: 14; CDR3aa: CASSYNKQGYEQYF; CDR3nt: TGTGCCAGCAGCTACAATAAACAGGGCTACGAGCAGTACTTC
d_gene: NA; abundance: NA; j_gene: TRBJ2-1; v_gene: TRBV4-2; len: 16; CDR3aa: CASSQGVGGARDEQFF; CDR3nt: TGTGCCAGCAGCCAAGGGGTGGGAGGAGCCCGGGATGAGCAGTTCTTC
d_gene: NA; abundance: NA; j_gene: TRBJ1-1; v_gene: TRBV25-1; len: 14; CDR3aa: CASSDGAANTEAFF; CDR3nt: TGTGCCAGCAGTGATGGGGCAGCGAACACTGAAGCTTTCTTT
d_gene: NA; abundance: NA; j_gene: TRBJ2-1; v_gene: TRBV7-2; len: 13; CDR3aa: CASSGGVVNEQFF; CDR3nt: TGTGCCAGCAGCGGCGGGGTGGTCAATGAGCAGTTCTTC
d_gene: NA; abundance: NA; j_gene: TRBJ2-1; v_gene: TRBV7-2; len: 14; CDR3aa: CASSLEIVYNEQFF; CDR3nt: TGTGCCAGCAGCTTAGAAATAGTCTACAATGAGCAGTTCTTC
d_gene: NA; abundance: NA; j_gene: TRBJ1-4; v_gene: TRBV9; len: 14; CDR3aa: CASSVDGYREKLFF; CDR3nt: TGTGCCAGCAGCGTAGATGGGTATCGGGAAAAACTGTTTTTT
d_gene: TRBD2; abundance: NA; j_gene: TRBJ2-3; v_gene: TRBV19; len: 15; CDR3aa: CASSAGLAGTDTQYF; CDR3nt: TGTGCCAGTAGTGCCGGACTAGCGGGCACAGATACGCAGTATTTT
d_gene: NA; abundance: medium-sized; j_gene: TRBJ2-5; v_gene: TRBV19; len: 14; CDR3aa: CASSIMGSGETQYF; CDR3nt: TGTGCCAGTAGTATAATGGGTTCGGGTGAGACCCAGTACTTC
d_gene: NA; abundance: NA; j_gene: TRBJ2-6; v_gene: TRBV6-5; len: 16; CDR3aa: CASSYSSGSGANVLTF; CDR3nt: TGTGCCAGCAGTTACTCGTCAGGTTCTGGGGCCAACGTCCTGACTTTC
d_gene: NA; abundance: NA; j_gene: TRBJ2-3; v_gene: TRBV5-6; len: 16; CDR3aa: CASSLSLTRGTDTQYF; CDR3nt: TGTGCCAGCAGCTTGAGTTTAACTCGGGGTACAGATACGCAGTATTTT
d_gene: NA; abundance: NA; j_gene: TRBJ2-7; v_gene: TRBV28; len: 14; CDR3aa: CASSVLSIGYEQYF; CDR3nt: TGTGCCAGCAGTGTTCTTAGTATCGGCTACGAGCAGTACTTC
d_gene: TRBD2; abundance: NA; j_gene: TRBJ2-3; v_gene: TRBV7-2; len: 17; CDR3aa: CASSRKSSGGATDTQYF; CDR3nt: TGTGCCAGCAGCCGGAAGTCTAGCGGTGGGGCCACAGATACGCAGTATTTT
d_gene: TRBD1; abundance: NA; j_gene: TRBJ2-1; v_gene: TRBV19; len: 16; CDR3aa: CASSTRDRGDYNEQFF; CDR3nt: TGTGCCAGTAGTACGAGAGACAGGGGGGACTACAATGAGCAGTTCTTC
d_gene: NA; abundance: NA; j_gene: TRBJ2-7; v_gene: TRBV3-1/TRBV3-2; len: 15; CDR3aa: CASSPTSRLGYEQYF; CDR3nt: TGTGCCAGCAGCCCCACGAGCAGGTTGGGCTACGAGCAGTACTTC
d_gene: TRBD1; abundance: NA; j_gene: TRBJ1-6; v_gene: TRBV9; len: 16; CDR3aa: CASSRTTGGNNSPLHF; CDR3nt: TGTGCCAGCAGCCGGACGACAGGGGGCAATAATTCACCCCTCCACTTT
d_gene: NA; abundance: NA; j_gene: TRBJ2-7; v_gene: TRBV4-3; len: 15; CDR3aa: CASSQEAMRAYEQYF; CDR3nt: TGCGCCAGCAGCCAGGAGGCAATGAGAGCCTACGAGCAGTACTTC
d_gene: TRBD1; abundance: NA; j_gene: TRBJ2-2; v_gene: TRBV5-1; len: 16; CDR3aa: CASSLGTGGLNGELFF; CDR3nt: TGCGCCAGCAGCCTCGGGACAGGGGGCTTAAACGGGGAGCTGTTTTTT
d_gene: NA; abundance: NA; j_gene: TRBJ2-5; v_gene: TRBV10-3; len: 13; CDR3aa: CAISEGGRETQYF; CDR3nt: TGTGCCATCAGTGAAGGGGGGCGAGAGACCCAGTACTTC
d_gene: NA; abundance: NA; j_gene: TRBJ1-5; v_gene: TRBV4-1; len: 14; CDR3aa: CASSQVQGGQPQHF; CDR3nt: TGCGCCAGCAGCCAAGTCCAGGGAGGACAGCCCCAGCATTTT
d_gene: NA; abundance: NA; j_gene: TRBJ2-7; v_gene: TRBV7-2; len: 13; CDR3aa: CASSATVDHEQYF; CDR3nt: TGTGCCAGCAGCGCAACAGTTGATCACGAGCAGTACTTC
d_gene: NA; abundance: NA; j_gene: TRBJ2-3; v_gene: TRBV2; len: 15; CDR3aa: CASSEVVSDTDTQYF; CDR3nt: TGTGCCAGCAGTGAAGTTGTGTCAGACACAGATACGCAGTATTTT
d_gene: NA; abundance: NA; j_gene: TRBJ1-1; v_gene: TRBV4-2; len: 14; CDR3aa: CASSPTRGLEQAFF; CDR3nt: TGTGCCAGCAGCCCGACCCGGGGACTCGAGCAGGCTTTCTTT
d_gene: NA; abundance: NA; j_gene: TRBJ2-3; v_gene: TRBV19; len: 15; CDR3aa: CASSFGTPRGDTQYF; CDR3nt: TGTGCCAGTAGTTTCGGGACACCGCGGGGAGATACGCAGTATTTT